This entry lists 28 T cell receptor beta chains sequenced from one sample in a study of STAT5B mutations in CD4+ large granular lymphocyte leukemia. Clones were read by immunoSEQ multiplex PCR, and TCRdb kept only the in-frame ones, dropping some. Among more than 20,000 clones listed, 79% were seen once. The specimen was CD4+ T cells from blood buffy coats. The source is a human donor in good health.

The genes are TRBV6-5 and TRBJ1-2; TRBD1 is a possible D gene (5 bases). Trimming left V 5 bases short and J 7 bases short, with 20 bases between. This CDR3 is built from 15 residues. Looked up from germline, CDR1 is MNHEY and CDR2 is SVGAGI. This CDR3 reads CASSRSDGRAGGYTF. For the CDR3, the DNA is TGTGCCAGCAGTAGGTCTGATGGCAGGGCTGGTGGCTACACCTTC.

There are a few counts of this clone. The chain joins TRBV10-1 to TRBJ2-7, with D hard to call. The germline gives CDR1 WNHNN, CDR2 SYGVQD (reference sequence). The CDR3 is made up of 12 amino acids. V was shortened by 0 bases and J by 5 bases, with 5 bases between the two germline ends. This CDR3 reads CASSESKDEQYF. CDR3 in DNA: TGCGCCAGCAGTGAGTCGAAGGACGAGCAGTACTTC.

This chain joins TRBV7-9 and TRBJ2-5; D ambiguous. Germline CDR1 SEHNR, CDR2 FQNEAQ (reference sequence). The V end was cut by 3 bases, the J end by 4 bases, with 6 bases between. The CDR3 contains 12 residues. This CDR3 is CASSFVGETQYF. DNA for the CDR3: TGTGCCAGCAGCTTCGTTGGAGAGACCCAGTACTTC.

DNA for the CDR3: TGTGCCAGCAGCTTGGGACGACAGGGAGCGACAGATACGCAGTATTTT. This codes for CASSLGRQGATDTQYF. The chain is built from TRBV5-4 and TRBJ2-3, with 7 bases fitting TRBD1. With 0 bases clipped from V and 3 bases from J, the junction kept 7 bases outside the gene matches. CDR3 size: 16 residues. Germline V CDR1 and CDR2: SGHNT, YYREEE (reference sequence).

The J gene is TRBJ1-5, the V gene TRBV6-5; D is ambiguous. The CDR3 spans 15 residues. Germline values: CDR1 MNHEY, CDR2 SVGAGI. Trimming stripped 3 bases from V and 6 bases from J, with 15 bases between. In nucleotides, the CDR3 is TGTGCCAGCAGTTATAGGAGGGCAGGAGGTCAGCCCCAGCATTTT. This gives the protein CASSYRRAGGQPQHF.

The chain joins TRBV5-4 to TRBJ2-2; 9 bases align to TRBD2. CDR3 size: 18 residues. V lost 4 bases to trimming and J lost 3 bases; unmatched junction nucleotides: 13. Germline CDR1 is SGHNT and CDR2 is YYREEE (reference sequence). The CDR3 DNA is TGTGCCAGCAGCCCCCCCCCAGGGATAGCGGGGGACACCGGGGAGCTGTTTTTT. Translating gives CASSPPPGIAGDTGELFF.

V is TRBV5-6 and J is TRBJ2-3; no firm D call. Trimming pared 3 bases from V and 4 bases from J, leaving 12 bases between. The CDR3 loop spans 14 amino acids. Germline V gives CDR1 SGHDT, CDR2 YYEEEE. The CDR3 nucleotides read TGTGCCAGCAGCTCAGGACGGTGGGCAGATACGCAGTATTTT. Amino acids: CASSSGRWADTQYF.

The chain carries TRBV11-3 and TRBJ2-1; 14 positions agree with TRBD2. The germline V gene has CDR1 SGHNT and CDR2 YENEEA. This CDR3 contains 19 residues. V lost 2 bases to trimming and J lost 7 bases; unmatched junction nucleotides: 13. The CDR3 sequence is CASSLLGGTSGRISNEQFF. CDR3 sequence (DNA): TGTGCCAGCAGCTTATTAGGCGGGACTAGCGGGAGAATTTCGAATGAGCAGTTCTTC.

This chain uses TRBV6-5 with TRBJ2-7; 11 nucleotides line up with TRBD1. Germline lookup yields CDR1 MNHEY and CDR2 SVGAGI. V dropped 0 bases and J dropped 6; count of bases not matched to a gene: 4. This CDR3 is built from 15 residues. CDR3 loop: CASSYSGTGGPEQYF. The CDR3 nucleotides are TGTGCCAGCAGTTACTCAGGGACAGGGGGGCCCGAGCAGTACTTC.

The CDR3 sequence: CASSPQGNEKLFF. CDR3 coding DNA: TGTGCCAGCAGCCCACAGGGTAACGAAAAACTGTTTTTT. The V and J genes are TRBV11-2 and TRBJ1-4; tentatively, D is TRBD1 (6 bases). The CDR3 runs to 13 residues. Germline V gene lookup returns CDR1 SGHAT and CDR2 FQNNGV. V shed 5 bases and J shed 8 bases, with 12 bases lying between them.

The chain is built from TRBV7-9 and TRBJ2-1; TRBD1 or TRBD2 may be the D gene (5 bases each). V dropped 11 bases and J dropped 6 bases, with 32 bases sitting between them. This CDR3 is built from 18 residues. Germline loops: CDR1 SEHNR, CDR2 FQNEAQ (reference sequence). The CDR3 nucleotides read TGTGCCGGAACGCCGGAGAGGCAATTGGGGACCGACCCCAATGAGCAGTTCTTC. It specifies CAGTPERQLGTDPNEQFF. Together with reference TRBV7-9 and TRBJ2-1, the CDR3 gives the full variable domain: DTGVSQNPRHKITKRGQNVTFRCDPISEHNRLYWYRQTLGQGPEFLTYFQNEAQLEKSRLLSDRFSAERPKGSFSTLEIQRTEQGDSAMYLCAGTPERQLGTDPNEQFFGPGTRLTVL.

The chain joins TRBV7-9 to TRBJ2-2; 13 bases fit TRBD2. Germline CDR1 and CDR2: SEHNR and FQNEAQ (reference sequence). CDR3 length: 18 amino acids. V shed 4 bases, J shed 7 bases, and the junction held 12 bases outside the gene matches. The CDR3: CASSSHGLAGAGVGELFF. The CDR3 DNA reads as TGTGCCAGCAGCTCGCACGGACTAGCGGGAGCAGGGGTCGGGGAGCTGTTTTTT.

The chain recombines TRBV6-1 with TRBJ2-1; 7 bases are shared with TRBD1. CDR1 and CDR2 from the germline V gene are MNHNS and SASEGT. The CDR3 extends over 15 amino acids. The J segment lost 0 bases and the V segment lost 10 bases, leaving 9 bases of the junction unmatched. CDR3 nucleotides: TGTGCCACCGAGGTGAGGGGGCGCTCCTACAATGAGCAGTTCTTC. Translating gives CATEVRGRSYNEQFF.

The V gene is TRBV15, the J gene TRBJ2-7; D call uncertain. CDR1 and CDR2 from the germline V gene are LNHNV and YYDKDF (reference sequence). The CDR3 sequence is 12 residues long. Trimming shortened V by 0 bases and J by 7 bases, and 7 bases separated the two germline ends. The CDR3 coding sequence is TGTGCCACCAGCAGAGATACTGGGGAGCAGTACTTC. It yields the protein CATSRDTGEQYF.

A single count supports this clone. This chain joins TRBV27 and TRBJ1-2; a possible D gene is TRBD1 (6 bases). Germline V gene sequence: CDR1 MNHEY, CDR2 SMNVEV (reference sequence). This CDR3 region has 14 residues. Trimming pared 2 bases from V and 4 bases from J, leaving 11 bases between. CDR3 loop: CASSLRVGAYGYTF. In DNA, the CDR3 is TGTGCCAGCAGTTTACGGGTGGGGGCCTATGGCTACACCTTC.

The CDR3, as DNA: TGTGCCAGTAGTATAGGAGCCTCTACGGGACTAAACTACAATGAGCAGTTCTTC. Translating gives CASSIGASTGLNYNEQFF. The genes are TRBV19 and TRBJ2-1; 7 bases match TRBD2. This CDR3 spans 18 amino acids. Germline trimming cut 1 base from V and 3 bases from J; bases unmatched to any gene: 12. CDR1 LNHDA and CDR2 SQIVND come from the germline V gene (reference sequence).

DNA of the CDR3: TGTGCCAGCAGCTTGGGAATTAGCGGGAGGGGAAATACGCAGTATTTT. Protein sequence: CASSLGISGRGNTQYF. The V gene is TRBV11-3, the J gene TRBJ2-3, with 11 bases aligning to TRBD2. The CDR3 contains 16 residues. Germline-derived CDR1 and CDR2 are SGHNT and YENEEA. V was pared by 3 bases and J by 7 bases, with 9 bases of the junction left unmatched.

This clone was observed once. The genes are TRBV19 and TRBJ1-1, with 10 bases aligning to TRBD1. The CDR3 extends over 15 amino acids. V lost 9 bases, J lost 2 bases, and 9 bases stayed unmatched. Germline V gene lookup returns CDR1 LNHDA and CDR2 SQIVND (reference sequence). In nucleotides, the CDR3 is TGTGCCAGCACTCCTAGGACAGGGGGAAACACTGAAGCTTTCTTT. As protein: CASTPRTGGNTEAFF.

V gene TRBV6-5 combines with J gene TRBJ2-4, with D perhaps TRBD1 (5 bases). The V gene's germline CDR1 is MNHEY and CDR2 SVGAGI. The length of the CDR3 is 15 residues. V lost 6 bases and J lost 1, with 13 bases in between. The CDR3 sequence is CASSRTPSAKNIQYF. The CDR3 region has the DNA TGTGCCAGCAGCAGGACACCCTCCGCCAAAAACATTCAGTACTTC.

J is TRBJ2-7 and V is TRBV6-5, with a weak D call TRBD2 (5 bases). The CDR3 is 13 residues long. V shed 6 bases and J shed 3 bases, with 12 bases lying between them. In germline, CDR1 is MNHEY, CDR2 SVGAGI. CDR3 bases: TGTGCCAGCAGGTTTTTCGGGGACTACGAGCAGTACTTC. Its translation: CASRFFGDYEQYF.

The chain links TRBV9 to TRBJ2-4, with D possibly being TRBD1 (6 bases). This CDR3 contains 20 residues. CDR1 and CDR2 (germline): SGDLS, YYNGEE. The ends were cut back, 4 bases at V and 0 bases at J, with 26 bases in the middle. CDR3 protein: CASSPHRHDRSGLAKNIQYF. CDR3 bases: TGTGCCAGCAGCCCCCATCGTCATGACAGGAGTGGGCTAGCCAAAAACATTCAGTACTTC.

The chain couples TRBV21-1 to TRBJ2-1; TRBD1 is the table's D call and was not checked against the DNA. TRBV21-1 is termed a pseudogene. This CDR3 comprises 15 residues. The CDR3 DNA reads TGTGCCAGCAGCAAATTTGGGACAGGGGACAATGAGCAGTTCTTC. Translating it yields CASSKFGTGDNEQFF.

DNA of the CDR3: TGTGCCAGCCAAACAGGGGAAGGGAACACCGGGGAGCTGTTTTTT. Translation gives CASQTGEGNTGELFF. V gene TRBV28 combines with J gene TRBJ2-2; TRBD1 agrees at 7 bases. The CDR3 is 15 residues long. Germline CDR1 MDHEN, CDR2 SYDVKM. The trim removed 8 bases at V and 1 base at J, leaving 7 bases unmatched.

This clone was found once. This sequence joins TRBV6-1 and TRBJ2-2, with TRBD2 identical over 7 bases. V was clipped by 5 bases and J by 3 bases; unmatched bases: 0. CDR3 length: 13 residues. CDR1 is MNHNS and CDR2 is SASEGT in the germline V gene. CDR3 sequence (DNA): TGTGCCAGCAGTCGGGGGGACACCGGGGAGCTGTTTTTT. It codes for CASSRGDTGELFF.

The rearrangement joins TRBV30 to TRBJ1-2; D remains unclear. Trimming took 0 bases from V and 0 from J, leaving 8 bases between them. This CDR3 has 14 residues. Germline CDR1 reads GTSNPN; CDR2 reads SVGIG (reference sequence). The CDR3 DNA reads TGTGCCTGGAGTGTACGCGGAGCTAACTATGGCTACACCTTC. It specifies CAWSVRGANYGYTF.

This chain joins TRBV11-3 and TRBJ2-5; 13 positions agree with TRBD2. Looked up from germline, CDR1 is SGHNT and CDR2 is YENEEA. After removal of 1 base from V and 5 bases from J, the junction contained 4 bases not matched to a gene. The CDR3 loop spans 16 amino acids. The CDR3 here is CASSLGLAGGRETQYF. CDR3 in DNA: TGTGCCAGCAGCTTAGGACTAGCGGGAGGCCGGGAGACCCAGTACTTC.

The chain employs TRBV20-1 and TRBJ1-1, with D uncertain. V lost 3 bases and J 1 base, leaving 3 bases between the germline ends. The CDR3 sequence is 11 residues long. Germline loops: CDR1 DFQATT, CDR2 SNEGSKA (reference sequence). This CDR3 is CSARRNTEAFF. The CDR3 coding sequence is TGCAGTGCTAGGCGGAACACTGAAGCTTTCTTT.

The DNA for the CDR3 is TGTGCCAGCAGTTTCCGCGGAGGATACAATGAGCAGTTCTTC. Translation gives CASSFRGGYNEQFF. The rearrangement joins TRBV28 to TRBJ2-1, with D tentatively TRBD2 (5 bases). V was shortened by 3 bases and J by 4 bases, with 10 bases between the two germline ends. Looked up from germline, CDR1 is MDHEN and CDR2 is SYDVKM. The CDR3 runs to 14 residues.